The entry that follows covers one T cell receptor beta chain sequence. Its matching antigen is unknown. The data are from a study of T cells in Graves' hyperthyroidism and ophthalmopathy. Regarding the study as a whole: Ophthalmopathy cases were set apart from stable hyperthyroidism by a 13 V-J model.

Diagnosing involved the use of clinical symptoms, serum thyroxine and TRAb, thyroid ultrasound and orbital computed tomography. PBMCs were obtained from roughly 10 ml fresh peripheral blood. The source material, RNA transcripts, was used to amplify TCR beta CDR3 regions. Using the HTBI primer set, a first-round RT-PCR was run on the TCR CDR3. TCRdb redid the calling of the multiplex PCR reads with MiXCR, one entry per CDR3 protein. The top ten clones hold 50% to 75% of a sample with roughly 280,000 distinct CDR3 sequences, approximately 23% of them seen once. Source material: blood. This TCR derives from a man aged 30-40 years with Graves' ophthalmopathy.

The CDR3 DNA follows: TGTGCCAGCAGTTTAGCGGGGGGTGCCCTGCCCACAGATACGCAGTATTTT. Translation: CASSLAGGALPTDTQYF. The chain has TRBV12-3 or TRBV12-4 and TRBJ2-3, with D possibly matching TRBD2 (6 bases). V was trimmed by 0 bases and J by 2 bases, leaving 15 bases between them. There are 17 residues in the CDR3.